This T cell receptor (beta chain) is drawn from a study of early T cells in non-severe SARS-CoV-2 infection. Germline V gene data show CDR1 as SEHNR and CDR2 as FQNEAQ (reference sequence). There are 13 residues in the CDR3. V dropped 6 bases and J dropped 5; count of bases not matched to a gene: 3. Only a few counts were recorded for this clonotype. TCRdb itself ran the 5' RACE reads through MiXCR, one entry per CDR3 protein. The sample shows around 30,000 distinct CDR3 sequences, more than 5% of them seen only once. This rearrangement joins TRBV7-9 to TRBJ2-3; the match to TRBD1 covers 9 bases. This receptor was identified in an adult who was a healthcare worker with PCR-confirmed SARS-CoV-2 infection or an uninfected control (not recorded which). The specimen sequenced was whole blood. CDR3 in DNA: TGTGCCAGCAGACGGACAGGGGAAGATACGCAGTATTTT. It specifies CASRRTGEDTQYF.